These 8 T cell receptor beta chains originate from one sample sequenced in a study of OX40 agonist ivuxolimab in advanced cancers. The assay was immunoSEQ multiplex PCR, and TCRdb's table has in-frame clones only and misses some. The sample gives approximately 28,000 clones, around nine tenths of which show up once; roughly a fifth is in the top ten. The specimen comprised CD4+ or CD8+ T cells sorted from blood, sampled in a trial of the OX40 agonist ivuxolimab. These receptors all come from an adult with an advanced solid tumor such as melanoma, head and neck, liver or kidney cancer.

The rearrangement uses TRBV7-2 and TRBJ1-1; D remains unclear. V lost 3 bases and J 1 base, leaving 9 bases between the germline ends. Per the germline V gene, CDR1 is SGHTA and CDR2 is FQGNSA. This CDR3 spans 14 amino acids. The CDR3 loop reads CASSFLVANTEAFF. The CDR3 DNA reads TGTGCCAGCAGCTTCCTAGTGGCGAACACTGAAGCTTTCTTT.

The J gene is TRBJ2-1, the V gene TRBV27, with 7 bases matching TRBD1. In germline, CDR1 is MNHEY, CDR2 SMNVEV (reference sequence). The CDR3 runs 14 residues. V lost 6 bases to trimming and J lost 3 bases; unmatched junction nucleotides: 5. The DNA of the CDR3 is TGTGCCAGCAGCATGGCAGGGGGCTACAATGAGCAGTTCTTC. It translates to CASSMAGGYNEQFF.

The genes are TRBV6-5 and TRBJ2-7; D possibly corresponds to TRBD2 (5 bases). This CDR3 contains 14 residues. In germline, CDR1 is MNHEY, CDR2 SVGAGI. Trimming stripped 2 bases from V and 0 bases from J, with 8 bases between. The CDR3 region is CASSYGGFSYEQYF. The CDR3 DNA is TGTGCCAGCAGTTACGGCGGGTTCTCCTACGAGCAGTACTTC.

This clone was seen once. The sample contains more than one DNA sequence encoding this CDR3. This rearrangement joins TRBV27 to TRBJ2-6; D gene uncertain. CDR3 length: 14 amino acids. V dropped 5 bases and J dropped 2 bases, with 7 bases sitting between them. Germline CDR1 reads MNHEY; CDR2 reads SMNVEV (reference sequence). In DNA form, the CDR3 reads TGTGCCAGCAGTCCCGAGGCTGGGGCCAACGTCCTGACTTTC. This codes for CASSPEAGANVLTF. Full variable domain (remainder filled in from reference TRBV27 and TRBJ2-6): EAQVTQNPRYLITVTGKKLTVTCSQNMNHEYMSWYRQDPGLGLRQIYYSMNVEVTDKGDVPEGYKVSRKEKRNFPLILESPSPNQTSLYFCASSPEAGANVLTFGAGSRLTVL.

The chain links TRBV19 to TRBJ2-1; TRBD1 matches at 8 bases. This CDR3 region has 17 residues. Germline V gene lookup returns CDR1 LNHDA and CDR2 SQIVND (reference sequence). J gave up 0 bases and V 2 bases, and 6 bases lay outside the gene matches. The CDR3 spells CASSIQGGQGSYNEQFF. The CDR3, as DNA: TGTGCCAGTAGTATACAAGGCGGACAGGGCTCCTACAATGAGCAGTTCTTC.

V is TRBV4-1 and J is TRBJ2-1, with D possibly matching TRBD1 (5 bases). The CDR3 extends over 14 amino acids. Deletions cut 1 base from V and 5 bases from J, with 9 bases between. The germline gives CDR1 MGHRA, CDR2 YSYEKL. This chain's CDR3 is CASSQVPGNNEQFF. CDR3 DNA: TGCGCCAGCAGCCAAGTTCCAGGGAACAATGAGCAGTTCTTC.

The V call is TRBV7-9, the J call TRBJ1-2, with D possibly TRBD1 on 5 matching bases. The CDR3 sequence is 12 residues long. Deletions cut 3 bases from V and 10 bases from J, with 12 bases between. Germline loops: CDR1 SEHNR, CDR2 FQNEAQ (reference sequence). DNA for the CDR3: TGTGCCAGCAGCTTTGGGGGAGTCAACTACACCTTC. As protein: CASSFGGVNYTF.

CDR3 sequence: CASSNPLAGGNEQFF. The CDR3 nucleotides are TGTGCCAGCAGCAACCCACTAGCGGGGGGGAATGAGCAGTTCTTC. The chain combines TRBV27 with TRBJ2-1; 13 bases are a match to TRBD2. This CDR3 spans 15 amino acids. Germline CDR1 MNHEY, CDR2 SMNVEV (reference sequence). Trimming removed 6 bases from V and 7 bases from J; junction bases left unmatched: 6.